This T cell receptor beta chain derives from a study of blood T cell repertoires in COVID-19. Study overall: The study drew acute and convalescent COVID-19 samples from the United States, Italy and Spain. The cDNA or gDNA used as material had been derived from T cells, B-cell-depleted T cells, or PBMCs.

The CDR3 extends over 23 amino acids. V lost 0 bases, J lost 3 bases, and 22 bases stayed unmatched. From germline, CDR1 is MNHEY and CDR2 SMNVEV (reference sequence). In the original analysis: From reference gene primer amplification, estimates of nucleated cell counts were derived. Sequencing was performed with immunoSEQ multiplex PCR; in TCRdb, only in-frame clones are kept and a portion is missing. That table is the source of V, J and clone size, and D and trimming were worked out from the DNA. The sample contains around 200,000 clones, around 85% of which appear only once. The chain is built from TRBV27 and TRBJ2-1, with TRBD2 identical over 11 bases. Sequenced material: peripheral blood. The sequence was obtained from a woman aged 80 or over with acute or convalescent COVID-19. CDR3 sequence reads: CASSLSRGHWGLAVPSVYNEQFF. The CDR3 region has the DNA TGTGCCAGCAGTTTATCCAGGGGTCATTGGGGACTAGCGGTACCTAGCGTCTACAATGAGCAGTTCTTC.